This TCR beta chain stems from a study of blood T cell repertoires in COVID-19. Turning to the study itself: COVID-19 samples from acute and convalescent phases originated in the United States, Italy and Spain.

The V end was cut by 5 bases, the J end by 0 bases, with 17 bases between. Germline CDR1 MNHEY, CDR2 SVGEGT. CDR3 length: 17 amino acids. Repertoires were generated with immunoSEQ multiplex PCR, while TCRdb's copy carries only in-frame clones and drops some. Here the sample spans 180,000 or so clones, around nine tenths being singletons. The sequenced material came from peripheral blood. This receptor was obtained from a man younger than 30 with active or convalescent COVID-19. V is TRBV6-2 or TRBV6-3 and J is TRBJ1-5, with D perhaps TRBD1 (5 bases). The CDR3, as DNA: TGTGCCAGCAGTAACGGGGGGACCCGTTATAGCAATCAGCCCCAGCATTTT. Protein product: CASSNGGTRYSNQPQHF.